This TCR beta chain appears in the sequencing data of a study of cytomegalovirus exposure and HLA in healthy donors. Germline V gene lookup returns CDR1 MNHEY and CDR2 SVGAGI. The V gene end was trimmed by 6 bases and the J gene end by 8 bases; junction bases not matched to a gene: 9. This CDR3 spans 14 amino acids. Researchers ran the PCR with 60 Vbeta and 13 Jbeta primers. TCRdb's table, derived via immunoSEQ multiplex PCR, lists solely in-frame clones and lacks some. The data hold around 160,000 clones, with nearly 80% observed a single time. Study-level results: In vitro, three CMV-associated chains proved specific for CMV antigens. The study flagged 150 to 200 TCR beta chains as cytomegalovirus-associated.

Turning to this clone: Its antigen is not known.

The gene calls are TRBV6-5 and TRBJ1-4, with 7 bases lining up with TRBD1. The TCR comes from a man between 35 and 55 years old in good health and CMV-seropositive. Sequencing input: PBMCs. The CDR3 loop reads CASSRQGYGEKLFF. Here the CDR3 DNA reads TGTGCCAGCAGCCGACAGGGTTACGGCGAAAAACTGTTTTTT.